Below are 5 T cell receptor beta chains sequenced from a single sample in a study of beta chain features in type 1 diabetes. The entirety of the isolated RNA underwent reverse transcription, so expressed TCRB transcripts were sequenced. Generated by immunoSEQ multiplex PCR, the TCRdb table keeps only in-frame clones and is missing some. The sample contains 110,000 or so clones, approximately 39% of which appear only once. The material sequenced was stem cell memory CD4+ T cells from blood. These receptors were collected from a woman aged 18-29 years in good health.

The chain combines TRBV5-1 with TRBJ1-2, with TRBD1 matching 7 bases. V shed 0 bases and J 3 bases; nucleotides not matched to a gene: 2. The germline V gene encodes CDR1 SGHRS and CDR2 YFSETQ. The CDR3 extends over 14 amino acids. In nucleotides, the CDR3 is TGCGCCAGCAGCTTGGCCCAGGGGGACTATGGCTACACCTTC. This codes for CASSLAQGDYGYTF.

This clone showed up just once. CDR3 region: CASSSGLAVQETQYF. The CDR3 coding sequence is TGTGCCAGCAGCTCGGGACTAGCGGTGCAAGAGACCCAGTACTTC. The J gene is TRBJ2-5, the V gene TRBV4-2; 11 positions match TRBD2. The germline V gene encodes CDR1 LGHNA and CDR2 YNFKEQ. V lost 5 bases to trimming and J lost 2 bases; unmatched junction nucleotides: 4. This CDR3 is 15 amino acids long.

The chain carries TRBV11-2 and TRBJ2-7; weak D call: TRBD2 (6 bases). The V and J ends lost 3 bases and 4 bases respectively, with 19 bases between them. There are 16 residues in the CDR3. From germline, CDR1 is SGHAT and CDR2 FQNNGV. The CDR3 reads CASSFRGTGVVYEQYF. DNA for the CDR3: TGTGCCAGCAGCTTTAGAGGGACGGGGGTTGTTTACGAGCAGTACTTC.

This clone appeared a few times. The chain carries TRBV27 and TRBJ1-5; D possibly corresponds to TRBD1 (6 bases). The CDR3 has 17 residues. Germline CDR1 MNHEY, CDR2 SMNVEV (reference sequence). V was pared by 1 base and J by 0 bases, with 13 bases between. The CDR3 DNA reads TGTGCCAGCAGTTTATACGCGGGGGGCGTTAGCAATCAGCCCCAGCATTTT. Its translation: CASSLYAGGVSNQPQHF.

The J gene is TRBJ2-1, the V gene TRBV7-9; 8 nucleotides align to TRBD2. Trimming cost V 6 bases and J 7 bases; bases outside gene matches: 8. The CDR3 is 14 amino acids. Germline CDR1 is SEHNR and CDR2 is FQNEAQ (reference sequence). The CDR3 sequence is CASRRTSGANEQFF. In DNA, the CDR3 is TGTGCCAGCAGACGTACTAGCGGAGCAAATGAGCAGTTCTTC.